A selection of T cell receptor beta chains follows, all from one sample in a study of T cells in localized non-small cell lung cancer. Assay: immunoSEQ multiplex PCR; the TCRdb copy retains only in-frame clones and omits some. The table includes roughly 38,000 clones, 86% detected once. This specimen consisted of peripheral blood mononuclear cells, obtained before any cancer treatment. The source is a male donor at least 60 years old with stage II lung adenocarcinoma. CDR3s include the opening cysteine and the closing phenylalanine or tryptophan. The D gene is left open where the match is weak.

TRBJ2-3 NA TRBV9 CASSAGGQSTDTQYF
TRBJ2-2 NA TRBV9 CATSTATGELFF
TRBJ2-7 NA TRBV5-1 CASSLTASYEQYF
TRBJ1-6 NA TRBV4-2 CASSQDPQGSRPLHF
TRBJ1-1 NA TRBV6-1 CASVSMGTEAFF
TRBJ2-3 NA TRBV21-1 CASSKPQALGDTQYF
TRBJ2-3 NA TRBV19 CASSMGLLTDTQYF
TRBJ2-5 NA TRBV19 CASSMERETQYF
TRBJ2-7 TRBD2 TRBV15 CATSRGGTSGRAFEQYF
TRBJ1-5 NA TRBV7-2 CASSPFIDSNQPQHF
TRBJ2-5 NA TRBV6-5 CASSYSQSQETQYF
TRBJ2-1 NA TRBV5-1 CASSLVGGTNEQFF
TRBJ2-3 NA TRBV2 CASSEWGLGTDTQYF
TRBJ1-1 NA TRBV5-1 CASSWRQGSTEAFF
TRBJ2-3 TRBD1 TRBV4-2 CASSQGQTGGFTDTQYF
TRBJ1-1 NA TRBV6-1 CASSGQANTEAFF
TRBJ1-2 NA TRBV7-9 CASSLSAAGGYGYTF
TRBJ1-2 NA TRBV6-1 CASSVRIGLDYGYTF
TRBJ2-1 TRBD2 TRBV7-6 CASSLEPETSGRASSYNEQFF
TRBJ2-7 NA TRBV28 CASTPGSHPGEQYF
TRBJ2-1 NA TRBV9 CASSVAWRSYNEQFF
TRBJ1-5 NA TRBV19 CASGEGGNQPQHF
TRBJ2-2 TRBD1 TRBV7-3 CASSSSGQGGSGELFF
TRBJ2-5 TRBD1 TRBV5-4 CASSQRTGGETQYF
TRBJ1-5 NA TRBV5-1 CASSLVPGTGQPQHF
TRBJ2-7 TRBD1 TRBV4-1 CASSLGGTGSYEQYF
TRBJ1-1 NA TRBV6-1 CASSESGANTEAFF
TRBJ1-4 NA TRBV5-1 CASSLVGTNEKLFF
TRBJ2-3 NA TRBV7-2 CASSSTDTQYF
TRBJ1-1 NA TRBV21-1 CASSKHQGQYTEAFF
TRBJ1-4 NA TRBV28 CASSFLGLNEKLFF
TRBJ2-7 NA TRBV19 CASSIFSGTVPLEQYF
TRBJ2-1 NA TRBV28 CATRKGETYNEQFF
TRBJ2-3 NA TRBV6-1 CASAGGPSTDTQYF
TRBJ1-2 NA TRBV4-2 CASSQERINYGYTF
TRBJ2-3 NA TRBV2 CASSWDPDTQYF
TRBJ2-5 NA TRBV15 CATSRAPETQYF
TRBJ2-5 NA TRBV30 CASKDLGMAGTQYF
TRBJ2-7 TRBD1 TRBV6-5 CASRKTDRGTYEQYF
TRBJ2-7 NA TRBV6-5 CASIRDLQLGEQYF
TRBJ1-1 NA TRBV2 CASSITGRGTEAFF
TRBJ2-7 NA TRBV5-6 CASSLDFGGGISYEQYF
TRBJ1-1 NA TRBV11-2 CASSLKLNTEAFF
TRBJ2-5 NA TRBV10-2 CASSQDRAPGGETQYF
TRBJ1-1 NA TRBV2 CASSLDTGLGAFF
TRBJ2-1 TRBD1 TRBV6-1 CASSRGPDNEQFF
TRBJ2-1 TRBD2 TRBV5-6 CASSRRRTSGDVGEQFF
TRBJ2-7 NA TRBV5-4 CASSYGDKTYEQYF